A selection of T cell receptor beta chains follows, all from one sample in a study of shared clonotypes between healthy human individuals. The repertoire was sequenced with immunoSEQ multiplex PCR; TCRdb's copy has only in-frame clones and lacks some. The sample records 1,400,000 or so clones, less than 99% being singletons. Material: naive CD4+ T cells sorted from blood. Every receptor here comes from a man aged 25-40 years in good health. CDR3s include the opening cysteine and the closing phenylalanine or tryptophan. A D gene is named only where the DNA matches it firmly. Only part of the rows carry a size: once, few, many, or a class if the clone is expanded.

size,J,V,D,CDR3,DNA
-,TRBJ2-2,TRBV9,-,CASSVAIAVLGTGELFF,TGTGCCAGCAGCGTAGCTATCGCGGTTTTGGGCACCGGGGAGCTGTTTTTT
-,TRBJ1-5,TRBV7-8,-,CASSSERSNQPQHF,TGTGCCAGCAGCTCGGAAAGGAGCAATCAGCCCCAGCATTTT
-,TRBJ1-2,TRBV6-6,-,CASSEALPYGYTF,TGTGCCAGCAGTGAGGCACTCCCCTATGGCTACACCTTC
-,TRBJ1-1,TRBV9,-,CASSVIEDSWNTEAFF,TGTGCCAGCAGCGTAATTGAGGACAGTTGGAACACTGAAGCTTTCTTT
-,TRBJ2-7,TRBV28,-,CASSPGGPSYEQYF,TGTGCCAGCAGTCCCGGGGGGCCCTCCTACGAGCAGTACTTC
-,TRBJ1-2,TRBV7-9,TRBD1,CASSPAGQGPYGYTF,TGTGCCAGCAGCCCCGCCGGACAGGGACCCTATGGCTACACCTTC
-,TRBJ2-1,TRBV28,-,CASRGFEQFF,TGTGCCAGCCGGGGGTTTGAGCAGTTCTTC
-,TRBJ2-3,TRBV5-1,-,CAVRLGESGTDTQYF,TGCGCCGTACGATTAGGGGAATCTGGCACAGATACGCAGTATTTT
-,TRBJ2-7,TRBV2,-,CASSAGFYEQYF,TGTGCCAGCAGTGCCGGTTTCTACGAGCAGTACTTC
-,TRBJ1-2,TRBV5-8,-,CASSRRPGLPYGYTF,TGTGCCAGCAGCAGACGTCCGGGGCTCCCCTATGGCTACACCTTC
-,TRBJ1-5,TRBV29-1,-,CSVGGTSSNQPQHF,TGCAGCGTCGGGGGGACTTCTAGCAATCAGCCCCAGCATTTT
once,TRBJ1-2,TRBV2,-,CASSVGQVYGYTF,TGTGCCAGCAGTGTTGGACAAGTCTATGGCTACACCTTC
-,TRBJ2-2,TRBV11-2,-,CASSLVPGRSLEAGELFF,TGTGCCAGCAGCTTAGTCCCAGGAAGGAGTCTGGAGGCCGGGGAGCTGTTTTTT
-,TRBJ2-5,TRBV7-7,TRBD2,CASSLAGGKETQYF,TGTGCTAGCTCGCTAGCGGGAGGGAAAGAGACCCAGTACTTC
-,TRBJ2-3,TRBV14,-,CASSQAKSISVRTDTQYF,TGTGCCAGCAGCCAGGCAAAGAGTATTAGCGTCCGTACAGATACGCAGTATTTT
once,TRBJ2-5,TRBV7-9,-,CASSLTSGTRGRETQYF,TGTGCCAGCAGCTTAACGTCTGGGACCCGGGGCCGAGAGACCCAGTACTTC
-,TRBJ2-3,TRBV27,-,CASSATFTLYTDTQYF,TGTGCCAGCAGTGCGACATTTACCCTATACACAGATACGCAGTATTTT
-,TRBJ2-5,TRBV5-4,TRBD2,CASSPASGRSLETQYF,TGTGCCAGCAGCCCGGCTAGCGGGAGATCTTTGGAGACCCAGTACTTC
-,TRBJ2-3,TRBV4-3,-,CASSQKGGTDTQYF,TGCGCCAGCAGCCAAAAAGGGGGCACAGATACGCAGTATTTT
-,TRBJ2-7,TRBV28,TRBD1,CASIRGPGEQYF,TGTGCCAGCATCAGGGGGCCGGGGGAGCAGTACTTC
-,TRBJ2-7,TRBV7-9,TRBD2,CASSRLSGLEQYF,TGTGCCAGCAGCCGCCTTAGCGGGCTCGAGCAGTACTTC
-,TRBJ2-3,TRBV5-1,TRBD2,CASSLASSGGVDTQYF,TGCGCCAGCAGCTTGGCATCGTCGGGAGGGGTGGATACGCAGTATTTT
once,TRBJ2-7,TRBV19,-,CASSLLRGPNEQYF,TGTGCCAGTAGCCTTTTGCGGGGGCCCAACGAGCAGTACTTC
once,TRBJ1-1,TRBV27,TRBD1,CASSPRTGGLSEAFF,TGTGCCAGCAGTCCCCGGACAGGGGGCCTTAGTGAAGCTTTCTTT
-,TRBJ1-1,TRBV7-2,TRBD1,CASSLVAGQGREAFF,TGTGCCAGCAGCTTAGTTGCCGGACAGGGGAGAGAGGCTTTCTTT
-,TRBJ2-3,TRBV10-3,TRBD2,CAINSGSTDTQYF,TGTGCCATCAATAGCGGGAGCACAGATACGCAGTATTTT
-,TRBJ2-7,TRBV11-3,TRBD1,CASSSSPGGYEQYF,TGTGCCAGCAGCTCCAGTCCAGGGGGCTACGAGCAGTACTTC
-,TRBJ2-1,TRBV4-3,TRBD2,CASSQVSSGRANGDNEQFF,TGCGCCAGCAGCCAAGTTTCTAGCGGGAGGGCCAACGGGGACAATGAGCAGTTCTTC
-,TRBJ2-7,TRBV7-2,-,CASSSLASSYEQYF,TGTGCCAGCAGCTCCCTTGCGAGCTCCTACGAGCAGTACTTC
-,TRBJ2-6,TRBV5-1,-,CASSFSTAGANVLTF,TGCGCCAGCAGCTTCTCTACTGCTGGGGCCAACGTCCTGACTTTC
-,TRBJ1-2,TRBV18,-,CASSPDSNYGYTF,TGTGCCAGCTCCCCGGACAGTAACTATGGCTACACCTTC
-,TRBJ2-7,TRBV21-1,-,CASKRAGASYEQYF,TGTGCCAGCAAACGGGCAGGGGCCTCCTACGAGCAGTACTTC
-,TRBJ2-1,TRBV28,-,CASSFHAGQPGNNEQFF,TGTGCCAGCAGTTTTCATGCCGGACAGCCTGGAAACAATGAGCAGTTCTTC
-,TRBJ1-1,TRBV28,TRBD1,CASSLLEGALNTEAFF,TGTGCCAGCAGTTTGTTGGAGGGGGCCCTGAACACTGAAGCTTTCTTT
-,TRBJ2-3,TRBV29-1,-,CSVESWRSGTDTQYF,TGCAGCGTTGAATCTTGGAGGAGTGGGACAGATACGCAGTATTTT
-,TRBJ2-7,TRBV5-1,TRBD1,CASSLGGTGTYEQYF,TGCGCCAGCAGCTTGGGCGGGACAGGGACTTACGAGCAGTACTTC
-,TRBJ2-7,TRBV7-9,-,CASSSRQALHSYEQYF,TGTGCCAGCAGCTCGAGACAGGCCTTACACTCCTACGAGCAGTACTTC
-,TRBJ2-7,TRBV28,-,CASSPGGSYEQYF,TGTGCCAGCAGTCCCGGAGGCTCCTACGAGCAGTACTTC
-,TRBJ2-5,TRBV2,TRBD2,CASSPAGLAGGETQYF,TGTGCCAGCAGCCCCGCGGGACTAGCGGGAGGGGAGACCCAGTACTTC
-,TRBJ1-2,TRBV30,-,CAWNREERGYTF,TGTGCCTGGAACAGGGAGGAACGGGGCTACACCTTC
-,TRBJ2-1,TRBV27,TRBD1,CASSPLPGQYNEQFF,TGTGCCAGCAGTCCCCTACCGGGACAGTACAATGAGCAGTTCTTC
-,TRBJ2-7,TRBV28,TRBD1,CASSLMGQGASYEQYF,TGTGCCAGCAGTTTAATGGGACAGGGTGCCTCCTACGAGCAGTACTTC
-,TRBJ2-3,TRBV10-1,TRBD2,CASSSGLAGNTDTQYF,TGCGCCAGCAGTTCCGGGCTAGCGGGAAACACAGATACGCAGTATTTT
-,TRBJ2-3,TRBV6-1,-,CASSERGTDTQYF,TGTGCCAGCAGTGAACGGGGGACAGATACGCAGTATTTT
-,TRBJ2-4,TRBV7-2,-,CASRPGDGRKNIQYF,TGTGCCAGCAGGCCGGGGGACGGACGAAAAAACATTCAGTACTTC
-,TRBJ2-7,TRBV11-2,-,CASSLDTASEQYF,TGTGCCAGCAGCTTGGACACCGCAAGCGAGCAGTACTTC
-,TRBJ2-2,TRBV6-6,-,CASSFPGPGELFF,TGTGCCAGCAGTTTTCCAGGGCCCGGGGAGCTGTTTTTT
-,TRBJ2-7,TRBV9,TRBD1,CASSVEGQSSYEQYF,TGTGCCAGCAGCGTAGAGGGACAGTCCTCCTACGAGCAGTACTTC
-,TRBJ2-6,TRBV5-1,TRBD1,CASSGVRDRGLGANVLTF,TGCGCCAGCAGCGGCGTACGGGACAGGGGGCTTGGGGCCAACGTCCTGACTTTC
-,TRBJ2-5,TRBV5-4,TRBD2,CASSLVGTSGETQYF,TGTGCCAGCAGCTTGGTTGGGACTAGCGGAGAGACCCAGTACTTC
once,TRBJ1-1,TRBV28,-,CASSFSVNTEAFF,TGTGCCAGCAGTTTCTCAGTGAACACTGAAGCTTTCTTT
-,TRBJ2-2,TRBV2,-,CASSVRLGTGELFF,TGTGCCAGCAGTGTTCGCTTGGGGACCGGGGAGCTGTTTTTT
once,TRBJ1-5,TRBV19,-,CATQRVGQPQHF,TGTGCCACTCAGCGGGTAGGCCAGCCCCAGCATTTT
-,TRBJ1-3,TRBV7-2,-,CASSHLEGNTIYF,TGTGCCAGCAGCCATCTGGAGGGCAACACCATATATTTT
-,TRBJ1-1,TRBV30,-,CAWSGQGTFMNTEAFF,TGTGCCTGGAGTGGGCAGGGGACGTTCATGAACACTGAAGCTTTCTTT